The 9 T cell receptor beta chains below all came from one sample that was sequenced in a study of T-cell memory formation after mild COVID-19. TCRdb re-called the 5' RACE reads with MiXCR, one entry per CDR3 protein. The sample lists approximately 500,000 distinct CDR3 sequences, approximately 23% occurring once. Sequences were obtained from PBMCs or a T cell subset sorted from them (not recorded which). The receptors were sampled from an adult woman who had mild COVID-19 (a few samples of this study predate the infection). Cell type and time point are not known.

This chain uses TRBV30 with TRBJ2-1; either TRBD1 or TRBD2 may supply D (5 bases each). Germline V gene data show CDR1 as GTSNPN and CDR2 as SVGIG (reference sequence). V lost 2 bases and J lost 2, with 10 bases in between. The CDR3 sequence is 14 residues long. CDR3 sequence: CAWSFGATYNEQFF. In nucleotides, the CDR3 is TGTGCCTGGAGTTTCGGGGCAACCTACAATGAGCAGTTCTTC.

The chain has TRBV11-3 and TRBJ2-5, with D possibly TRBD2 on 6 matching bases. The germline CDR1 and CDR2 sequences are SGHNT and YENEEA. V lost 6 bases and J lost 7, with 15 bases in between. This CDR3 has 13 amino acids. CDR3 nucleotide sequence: TGTGCCAGCAGTCCCGAGACGCGGGGGACCCAGTACTTC. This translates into CASSPETRGTQYF.

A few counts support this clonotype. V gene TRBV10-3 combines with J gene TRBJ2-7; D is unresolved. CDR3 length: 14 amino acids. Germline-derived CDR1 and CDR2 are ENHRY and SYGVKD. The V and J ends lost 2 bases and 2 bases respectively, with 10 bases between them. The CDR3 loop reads CAISEMGVTYEQYF. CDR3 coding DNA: TGTGCCATCAGTGAGATGGGTGTTACCTACGAGCAGTACTTC.

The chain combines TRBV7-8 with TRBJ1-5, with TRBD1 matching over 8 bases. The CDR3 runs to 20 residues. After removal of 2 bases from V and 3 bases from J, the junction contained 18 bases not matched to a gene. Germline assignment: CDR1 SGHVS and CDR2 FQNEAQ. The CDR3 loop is CASSLRSVTSRGRNNQPQHF. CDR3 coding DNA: TGTGCCAGCAGCTTAAGGAGCGTGACTAGCAGGGGGCGGAACAATCAGCCCCAGCATTTT.

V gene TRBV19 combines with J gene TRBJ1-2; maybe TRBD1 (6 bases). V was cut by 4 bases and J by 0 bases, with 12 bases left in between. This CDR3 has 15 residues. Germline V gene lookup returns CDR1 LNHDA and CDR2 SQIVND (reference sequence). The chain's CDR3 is CASSRRTAANYGYTF. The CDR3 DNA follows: TGTGCCAGTAGTAGAAGGACAGCCGCTAACTATGGCTACACCTTC.

This chain's CDR3 is CASRSSGAGNSPLHF. The CDR3 DNA follows: TGTGCCAGCAGATCCTCCGGTGCCGGGAATTCACCCCTCCACTTT. This chain uses TRBV12-3 or TRBV12-4 with TRBJ1-6; D remains ambiguous. This CDR3 region has 15 residues. The V end lost 6 bases, the J end lost 7 bases, and 16 bases lay between the germline ends.

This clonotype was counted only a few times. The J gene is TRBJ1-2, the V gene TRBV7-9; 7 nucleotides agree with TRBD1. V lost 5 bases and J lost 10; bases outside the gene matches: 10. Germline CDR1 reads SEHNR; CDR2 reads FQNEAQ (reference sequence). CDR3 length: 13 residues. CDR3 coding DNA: TGTGCCAGCAGCAGCACCGGGACAGCTTACTACACCTTC. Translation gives CASSSTGTAYYTF.

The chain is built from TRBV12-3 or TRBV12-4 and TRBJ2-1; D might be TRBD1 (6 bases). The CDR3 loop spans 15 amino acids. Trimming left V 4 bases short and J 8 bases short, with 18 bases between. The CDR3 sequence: CASSSGTIVFDEQFF. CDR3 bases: TGTGCCAGCAGTTCGGGGACAATTGTATTCGATGAGCAGTTCTTC.

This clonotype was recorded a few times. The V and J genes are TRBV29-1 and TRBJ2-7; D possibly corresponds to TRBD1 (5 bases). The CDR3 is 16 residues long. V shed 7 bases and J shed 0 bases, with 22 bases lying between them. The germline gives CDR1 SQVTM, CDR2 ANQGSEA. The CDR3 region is CSEDNRGASFSYEQYF. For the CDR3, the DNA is TGCAGCGAAGATAACCGTGGGGCTTCCTTCTCCTACGAGCAGTACTTC.